The present T cell receptor (beta chain) was sequenced within a study of human T cells and chemical hapten exposure. Study-level information: 2% DPC was applied to 2 cm by 2 cm of upper inner arm skin for sensitization. Diphenylcyclopropenone doses were given weekly to the scalps of patients across the roughly 24-week study. The study's findings and limits: PT1 expanded TCR counts and patch test score correlated positively.

Time point defined: pre-sensitization, week 0. Treatment in this sample: therapeutic diphenylcyclopropenone sensitization with weekly scalp DPC. This clonotype was seen repeatedly, ten times or more. The antigen is unknown. CDR3 length: 15 amino acids. V was cut by 6 bases and J by 4 bases, with 13 bases left in between. The germline V gene encodes CDR1 MNHEY and CDR2 SVGAGI. TCRdb recomputed calls from the RACE reads with MiXCR, one row per CDR3 protein. The sample includes about 380,000 distinct CDR3 sequences, roughly 5.3% of them seen just once. This sequence was found in a woman in her forties or fifties with alopecia areata. Some clones in this sample may be carry-over from other donors' samples. V gene TRBV6-5 combines with J gene TRBJ2-6; no definite D call. The material sequenced was whole blood, taken in connection with sensitization to the hapten diphenylcyclopropenone (DPC). DNA of the CDR3: TGTGCCAGCAGAGCCTCCTCGGCGGGGGCCAACGTCCTGACTTTC. It codes for CASRASSAGANVLTF.